This T cell receptor (beta chain) derives from a study of blood T cells in healthy people across ages. Isolation per sample recovered at least 6.5 million PBMCs. PCR was performed a second time for about 7 to 12 cycles using a sample-barcoded 5' primer and a J-beta primer mix. TCRdb called the 5' RACE reads again in MiXCR, with one record for every CDR3 protein. The sample contains 850,000 to 950,000 distinct CDR3 sequences, about 30% of which appear only once. Germline V CDR1 and CDR2: SNHLY, FYNNEI. The length of the CDR3 is 14 residues. The V gene lost 3 bases and the J gene lost 7 bases, with 10 bases spanning the gap.

This chain uses TRBV2 with TRBJ1-6, with TRBD1 as a possible D gene (5 bases). Sequenced material: blood. The clonotype originates from an elderly woman in good health. CDR3 sequence (DNA): TGTGCCAGCAGTGAGAGGGGATACAATTCACCCCTCCACTTT. Its translation: CASSERGYNSPLHF. The variable domain in full, with the rest retrieved from reference TRBV2 and TRBJ1-6, is EPEVTQTPSHQVTQMGQEVILRCVPISNHLYFYWYRQILGQKVEFLVSFYNNEISEKSEIFDDQFSVERPDGSNFTLKIRSTKLEDSAMYFCASSERGYNSPLHFGNGTRLTVT.